The T cell receptor beta chain described here comes from a study of post-analysis software for immune sequencing data. The study, taken as a whole, reports: Among multiple sclerosis patients, normalized Chao1 diversity was significantly below that of controls. Five TRBV segments, including TRBV5-6, TRBV5-1 and TRBV20-1, were more frequent in patients than controls. Under the F measure, samples that were prepared in one batch clustered strongly together.

Unique molecular identifiers had been added to the TCR beta cDNA libraries. The authors obtained some 500,000 cDNA molecules from about 0.94 to 9.7 million T cells. TCRdb passed the PCR reads through MiXCR, listing each CDR3 protein once. Among 430,000 or so distinct CDR3 sequences, approximately 38% were seen once, and the ten largest hold approximately 7.6%. A remark on this clonotype: The antigen is unknown. The junction differs from germline at one of its ends, possibly a read error.

Germline-derived CDR1 and CDR2 are MNHEY and SVGEGT. The CDR3 covers 15 residues. This TCR came from a girl aged 2 to 9 with multiple sclerosis. The sample was blood. The chain uses TRBV6-2 or TRBV6-3 and TRBJ1-2, with TRBD1 matching 10 bases. The CDR3 reads CASSGGTGARKGCTF. Written as DNA, the CDR3 is TGTGCCAGCAGTGGCGGGACAGGGGCCCGGAAAGGCTGCACCTTC.